This T cell receptor beta chain was retrieved from a study of blood T cell repertoires in COVID-19. Background on the study: Some COVID-19 samples were acute and others convalescent; all came from the United States, Italy and Spain. In each case, the material was cDNA or gDNA derived from T cells, B-cell-depleted T cells, or PBMCs.

V dropped 6 bases and J dropped 0 bases, with 17 bases sitting between them. The V gene's germline CDR1 is SGHRS and CDR2 YFSETQ. This CDR3 has 16 amino acids. Per the original data handling: Reference gene primer amplification yielded estimated nucleated cell counts. Some clones are missing from TCRdb's copy, which holds only in-frame ones; the method was immunoSEQ multiplex PCR. V and J calls and clone size come straight from that table; D and trimming were deduced from the DNA. The table lists 350,000 to 450,000 clones, around nine tenths of them singletons, with under 3% in the top ten. V and J are TRBV5-1 and TRBJ2-3, with D maybe TRBD2 (5 bases). This clonotype was obtained from a human donor in a cohort sampled during active COVID-19. The specimen sequenced was peripheral blood. CDR3 DNA sequence: TGCGCCAGCACCACCGGGATCACTTTAAGCACAGATACGCAGTATTTT. Protein product: CASTTGITLSTDTQYF.